What follows are 15 T cell receptor beta chains derived from one specimen sequenced in a study of OX40 agonist ivuxolimab in advanced cancers. TCRdb's copy holds only in-frame clones and misses some; the assay was immunoSEQ multiplex PCR. Among over 35,000 clones listed, approximately 86% were seen once. The material was CD4+ or CD8+ T cells sorted from blood, obtained in a trial of the OX40 agonist ivuxolimab. The receptors were gathered from an adult with an advanced solid tumor such as melanoma, head and neck, liver or kidney cancer.

This clone appeared once. The chain has TRBV18 and TRBJ2-1; no reliable D call. CDR1 and CDR2 (germline): KGHSH, LQKENI. The CDR3 totals 13 residues. V was pared by 5 bases and J by 0 bases, with 5 bases between. The CDR3 nucleotides are TGTGCCAGCTCAACAAGCTCCTACAATGAGCAGTTCTTC. It specifies CASSTSSYNEQFF. Based on the CDR3 plus reference TRBV18 and TRBJ2-1, the full variable domain is NAGVMQNPRHLVRRRGQEARLRCSPMKGHSHVYWYRQLPEEGLKFMVYLQKENIIDESGMPKERFSAEFPKEGPSILRIQQVVRGDSAAYFCASSTSSYNEQFFGPGTRLTVL.

The chain combines TRBV19 with TRBJ1-1; 9 bases line up with TRBD1. Per the germline V gene, CDR1 is LNHDA and CDR2 is SQIVND (reference sequence). This CDR3 is built from 16 residues. J was trimmed by 7 bases and V by 3 bases; bases with no gene match: 12. The CDR3 DNA sequence: TGTGCCAGTAGTATGGGAGGGGACAGGGATAATATTGAAGCTTTCTTT. It yields the protein CASSMGGDRDNIEAFF. The whole variable domain, filled in from reference TRBV19 and TRBJ1-1, reads DGGITQSPKYLFRKEGQNVTLSCEQNLNHDAMYWYRQDPGQGLRLIYYSQIVNDFQKGDIAEGYSVSREKKESFPLTVTSAQKNPTAFYLCASSMGGDRDNIEAFFGQGTRLTVV.

The chain employs TRBV28 and TRBJ2-7, with D hard to call. Germline CDR1 MDHEN, CDR2 SYDVKM. CDR3 size: 13 residues. Trimming cost V 3 bases and J 1 base, with 7 bases left between them. CDR3 bases: TGTGCCAGCAGTTTGGGCACGTCCTACGAGCAGTACGTC. Translating it yields CASSLGTSYEQYV.

This chain joins TRBV9 and TRBJ2-1; TRBD1 matches at 9 bases. Germline V CDR1 and CDR2: SGDLS, YYNGEE. J was trimmed by 6 bases and V by 4 bases; bases with no gene match: 8. The CDR3 sequence is 15 residues long. The CDR3 region is CASSSRDRAFNEQFF. The CDR3 nucleotides are TGTGCCAGCAGCTCCCGGGACAGGGCTTTCAATGAGCAGTTCTTC.

The chain has TRBV9 and TRBJ2-3; 7 nucleotides agree with TRBD2. The trim removed 0 bases at V and 6 bases at J, leaving 16 bases unmatched. Germline lookup yields CDR1 SGDLS and CDR2 YYNGEE. The CDR3 covers 18 residues. The CDR3 DNA is TGTGCCAGCAGCGTAGATAAGGAGGGTTTGGGGGGGTTGGATACGCAGTATTTT. Its translation is CASSVDKEGLGGLDTQYF.

The chain links TRBV5-6 to TRBJ1-2; 7 positions match TRBD1. The CDR3 sequence is 18 residues long. The germline gives CDR1 SGHDT, CDR2 YYEEEE. Unmatched junction bases numbered 19, after V lost 4 bases and J lost 4 bases. This CDR3 reads CASSPSEGGNLLIYGYTF. The CDR3 DNA is TGTGCCAGCAGCCCCTCGGAAGGGGGCAATCTATTAATCTATGGCTACACCTTC.

V and J are TRBV27 and TRBJ2-7; D is unresolved. The length of the CDR3 is 14 residues. Per the germline V gene, CDR1 is MNHEY and CDR2 is SMNVEV (reference sequence). Trimming removed 2 bases at V and 1 base at J, with 9 bases between. DNA of the CDR3: TGTGCCAGCAGTTTACGCGGACGGTCCTACGAGCAGTACTTC. It yields the protein CASSLRGRSYEQYF.

The chain links TRBV2 to TRBJ2-1, with D perhaps matching TRBD1 or TRBD2 (7 bases each). Germline loops: CDR1 SNHLY, CDR2 FYNNEI. V lost 8 bases and J lost 5, with 13 bases in between. This CDR3 spans 13 amino acids. The CDR3 here is CASGGDSNNEQFF. The CDR3 nucleotides are TGTGCCAGCGGGGGGGACAGCAACAATGAGCAGTTCTTC.

This clone has a single count. J is TRBJ1-6 and V is TRBV5-6; 7 bases are shared with TRBD1. J lost 6 bases, V lost 0 bases, and 3 bases had no gene match. This CDR3 contains 15 residues. Germline V gene lookup returns CDR1 SGHDT and CDR2 YYEEEE. CDR3 nucleotides: TGTGCCAGCAGCTTGGGACAGGGATTTAATTCACCCCTCCACTTT. This codes for CASSLGQGFNSPLHF.

The genes are TRBV6-5 and TRBJ2-1; D possibly matches TRBD1 or TRBD2 (6 bases each). V dropped 7 bases and J dropped 9 bases, with 10 bases sitting between them. Looked up from germline, CDR1 is MNHEY and CDR2 is SVGAGI. The CDR3 is made up of 11 amino acids. CDR3 DNA sequence: TGTGCCAGCAAGAGGGGGGTTGAGCAGTTCTTC. Translated, it gives CASKRGVEQFF.

The rearrangement links TRBV6-6 to TRBJ1-1; a weak D match, TRBD1 (5 bases). CDR3 length: 14 amino acids. V dropped 4 bases and J dropped 10 bases, with 19 bases sitting between them. Germline CDR1 and CDR2: MNHNY and SVGAGI (reference sequence). CDR3: CASSSFQGTAVAFF. The CDR3 nucleotides read TGTGCCAGCAGTTCCTTCCAGGGAACCGCTGTAGCTTTCTTT.

This sequence joins TRBV14 and TRBJ1-1; 8 bases fit TRBD1. Germline V gene data show CDR1 as SGHDN and CDR2 as FVKESK. This CDR3 is 16 amino acids long. V was pared by 3 bases and J by 1 base, with 7 bases of the junction left unmatched. The CDR3, as DNA: TGTGCCAGCAGCCATCTCCAGGGACAGGAGAACACTGAAGCTTTCTTT. Amino acid sequence: CASSHLQGQENTEAFF.

V and J are TRBV28 and TRBJ1-1; a weak D match, TRBD1 (5 bases). Trimming removed 6 bases at V and 0 bases at J, with 11 bases between. The length of the CDR3 is 14 residues. The germline V gene has CDR1 MDHEN and CDR2 SYDVKM. CDR3 loop: CASRPGILNTEAFF. CDR3 sequence (DNA): TGTGCCAGCAGGCCAGGGATTTTGAACACTGAAGCTTTCTTT.

A word on this clone: Relative to the germline gene, one junction end is altered; a read error may explain this. V and J are TRBV11-3 and TRBJ1-1, with D unclear. CDR3 length equals 11 residues. Germline V gives CDR1 SGHNT, CDR2 YENEEA. CDR3 protein: CASFKRIRAFF. CDR3 nucleotide sequence: TGTGCCAGCTTTAAAAGGATCCGTGCTTTTTTT.

The chain is built from TRBV27 and TRBJ2-2; D assignment may be TRBD1 or TRBD2 (5 bases each). V was pared by 6 bases and J by 0 bases, with 11 bases between. This CDR3 is built from 15 residues. In germline, CDR1 is MNHEY, CDR2 SMNVEV (reference sequence). The CDR3 region has the DNA TGTGCCAGCAGGCTCCAGGGACCGAACACCGGGGAGCTGTTTTTT. Its translation: CASRLQGPNTGELFF.